Below, 21 T cell receptor beta chains from the same sample are listed, as sequenced in a study of CXCR3-negative and CXCR3-positive naive CD8 T cells. With UMI labels, 5' RACE was used to prepare the TRB cDNA libraries. TCRdb reprocessed the 5' RACE reads and reports one entry per CDR3 protein, with no DNA. The sample holds 130,000 or so distinct CDR3 sequences. Input material: naive CXCR3- CD8+ T cells from blood. Regarding subset: CD45RO-CCR7+CD27+CD95- naive CD8+ T cells lacking CXCR3 (TNR3-). The receptors were gathered from a human donor in good health. Some clones in this sample may be carry-over from other donors' samples.

V gene TRBV30 combines with J gene TRBJ2-3; the TCRdb call, TRBD2, lacks DNA for checking. The CDR3 has 14 residues. Germline values: CDR1 GTSNPN, CDR2 SVGIG (reference sequence). CDR3 region: CAWSFSGGADTQYF.

This chain connects TRBV6-5 to TRBJ2-7; TCRdb outputs TRBD2, but without DNA this stays unchecked. This CDR3 is 16 amino acids long. Germline lookup yields CDR1 MNHEY and CDR2 SVGAGI. This chain's CDR3 is CASSYAYAGGNYEQYF.

The rearrangement uses TRBV5-1 and TRBJ2-1. The CDR3 is 16 residues long. CDR1 is SGHRS and CDR2 is YFSETQ in the germline V gene. CDR3 protein: CASSLEGTGLYNEQFF.

V and J are TRBV7-3 and TRBJ2-7; TCRdb outputs TRBD2, but without DNA this stays unchecked. The germline V gene has CDR1 SGHTA and CDR2 FQGTGA. This CDR3 comprises 13 residues. The CDR3 spells CASSLTQDSEQYF.

The V call is TRBV6-2 or TRBV6-3, the J call TRBJ2-1; TCRdb proposes TRBD1, but this gene call is untestable without DNA. CDR3 length: 15 amino acids. CDR1 is MNHEY, CDR2 SVGEGT, per germline. The CDR3 sequence: CASSLDREKVDEQFF.

This chain uses TRBV7-3 with TRBJ1-4; the TRBD1 assignment by TCRdb is unverifiable without DNA. Germline CDR1 is SGHTA and CDR2 is FQGTGA. The CDR3 sequence is 16 residues long. The CDR3 is CASRHRNQGINEKLFF.

V and J are TRBV4-1 and TRBJ2-5; TCRdb picks TRBD1, but there is no DNA to check that call. The CDR3 is 14 amino acids. The germline CDR1 and CDR2 sequences are MGHRA and YSYEKL. CDR3 amino acids: CASSRGGAEETQYF.

The V call is TRBV29-1, the J call TRBJ2-1; the D gene TCRdb calls, TRBD2, cannot be checked with no DNA. Germline V gives CDR1 SQVTM, CDR2 ANQGSEA. This CDR3 spans 13 amino acids. This CDR3 reads CSVRGPVESEQFF.

The J gene is TRBJ1-1, the V gene TRBV21-1. TRBV21-1 represents a pseudogene. The CDR3 has 16 residues. CDR3 amino acids: CASSNLQKLRKTEAFF.

This sequence joins TRBV19 and TRBJ2-2; without DNA, the TCRdb call of TRBD1 cannot be checked. The CDR3 runs to 16 residues. Germline CDR1 and CDR2: LNHDA and SQIVND (reference sequence). CDR3 protein: CASQFLEGQGPGELFF.

The CDR3 reads CASSRAADGTEAFF. This chain connects TRBV5-1 to TRBJ1-1. This CDR3 is 14 amino acids long. The V gene's germline CDR1 is SGHRS and CDR2 YFSETQ. The variable domain in full, with the rest retrieved from reference TRBV5-1 and TRBJ1-1, is KAGVTQTPRYLIKTRGQQVTLSCSPISGHRSVSWYQQTPGQGLQFLFEYFSETQRNKGNFPGRFSGRQFSNSRSEMNVSTLELGDSALYLCASSRAADGTEAFFGQGTRLTVV.

V gene TRBV6-2 or TRBV6-3 combines with J gene TRBJ1-1; the TCRdb D gene call, TRBD1, has no DNA to confirm it. This CDR3 region has 16 residues. Germline values: CDR1 MNHEY, CDR2 SVGEGT. The CDR3 loop reads CASSISVVMGATEAFF.

The rearrangement uses TRBV27 and TRBJ1-4. The germline gives CDR1 MNHEY, CDR2 SMNVEV (reference sequence). The length of the CDR3 is 16 residues. CDR3 protein: CARPSGLPATNEKLFF.

The chain combines TRBV5-1 with TRBJ2-1; without DNA, the TCRdb call of TRBD2 cannot be checked. This CDR3 has 16 residues. The germline gives CDR1 SGHRS, CDR2 YFSETQ. The CDR3 sequence is CASSQPPSGTYNEQFF.

The CDR3 region is CSVFLVETQYF. The rearrangement joins TRBV29-1 to TRBJ2-5. CDR1 is SQVTM, CDR2 ANQGSEA, per germline. The CDR3 runs to 11 residues.

The genes are TRBV10-3 and TRBJ1-1. CDR3 length: 13 amino acids. Germline V gene data show CDR1 as ENHRY and CDR2 as SYGVKD. The CDR3 region is CAISELGSTEAFF.

This chain uses TRBV29-1 with TRBJ1-5; TCRdb outputs TRBD1, but without DNA this stays unchecked. Germline CDR1 is SQVTM and CDR2 is ANQGSEA. This CDR3 has 11 residues. CDR3 amino acids: CSVEEWGAQHF.

The chain combines TRBV7-6 with TRBJ1-6; the TCRdb call, TRBD1, lacks DNA for checking. CDR3 length: 17 residues. Germline CDR1 is SGHVS and CDR2 is FNYEAQ. The CDR3 loop reads CASSPTGLSSYNSPLHF.

The chain recombines TRBV5-1 with TRBJ1-1; lacking DNA, the TRBD1 call made by TCRdb goes unchecked. Germline V CDR1 and CDR2: SGHRS, YFSETQ. This CDR3 is built from 15 residues. Here the CDR3 reads CASSLVPGGVTEAFF. Together with reference TRBV5-1 and TRBJ1-1, the CDR3 gives the full variable domain: KAGVTQTPRYLIKTRGQQVTLSCSPISGHRSVSWYQQTPGQGLQFLFEYFSETQRNKGNFPGRFSGRQFSNSRSEMNVSTLELGDSALYLCASSLVPGGVTEAFFGQGTRLTVV.

The chain uses TRBV12-3 or TRBV12-4 and TRBJ2-1; TCRdb gives TRBD2 as the D gene, but with no DNA this cannot be confirmed. CDR3 size: 14 residues. The CDR3 spells CASSHSGGANEQFF.

The rearrangement joins TRBV28 to TRBJ2-1; the D gene TCRdb calls, TRBD2, cannot be checked with no DNA. The CDR3 loop spans 15 amino acids. Germline CDR1 is MDHEN and CDR2 is SYDVKM. This CDR3 is CASRMTSGSYNEQFF. Filled out from reference TRBV28 and TRBJ2-1, the complete variable domain reads DVKVTQSSRYLVKRTGEKVFLECVQDMDHENMFWYRQDPGLGLRLIYFSYDVKMKEKGDIPEGYSVSREKKERFSLILESASTNQTSMYLCASRMTSGSYNEQFFGPGTRLTVL.